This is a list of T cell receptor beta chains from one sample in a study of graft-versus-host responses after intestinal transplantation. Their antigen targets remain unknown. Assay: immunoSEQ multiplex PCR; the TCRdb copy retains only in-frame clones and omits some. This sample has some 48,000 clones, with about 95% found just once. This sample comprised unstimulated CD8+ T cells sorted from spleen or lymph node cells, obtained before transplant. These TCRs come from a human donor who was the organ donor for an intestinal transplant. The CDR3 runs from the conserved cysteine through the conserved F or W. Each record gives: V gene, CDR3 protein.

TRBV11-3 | CASSLILGNTIYF
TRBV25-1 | CASTGASSYEQYF
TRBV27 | CASSLGQAAEAFF
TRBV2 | CASRPGGLDEKLFF
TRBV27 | CASSLKLSDQPQHF
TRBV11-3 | CASSQNRLAETQYF
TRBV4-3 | CASSQFQQGRYSSYEQYF
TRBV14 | CASSQGTSLEAFF
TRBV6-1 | CASSEAPPYEQYF
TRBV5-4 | CASSHDRGNEKLFF
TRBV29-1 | CSVYIQSRANVLTF
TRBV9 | CASSARLDSYEQYF
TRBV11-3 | CASSIDPHENTEAFF
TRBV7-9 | CASSLGSISGANVLTF
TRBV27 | CASSLLRDTPYEQYF
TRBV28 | CASSSGIAYEQYF
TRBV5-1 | CASSSTYNEQFF
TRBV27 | CASSLVSGVNNSPLHF
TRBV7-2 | CASSFGRVGETQYF
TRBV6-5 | CASSSPRDSRSPLHF
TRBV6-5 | CASSYLRGAEQFF
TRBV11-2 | CASSLAVQGTTYEQYF
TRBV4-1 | CASSQVVDYSNQPQHF
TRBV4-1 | CASSQDKGGDGYTF
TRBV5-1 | CASGTSGGAGETQYF
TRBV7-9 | CASSFPERGQETQYF